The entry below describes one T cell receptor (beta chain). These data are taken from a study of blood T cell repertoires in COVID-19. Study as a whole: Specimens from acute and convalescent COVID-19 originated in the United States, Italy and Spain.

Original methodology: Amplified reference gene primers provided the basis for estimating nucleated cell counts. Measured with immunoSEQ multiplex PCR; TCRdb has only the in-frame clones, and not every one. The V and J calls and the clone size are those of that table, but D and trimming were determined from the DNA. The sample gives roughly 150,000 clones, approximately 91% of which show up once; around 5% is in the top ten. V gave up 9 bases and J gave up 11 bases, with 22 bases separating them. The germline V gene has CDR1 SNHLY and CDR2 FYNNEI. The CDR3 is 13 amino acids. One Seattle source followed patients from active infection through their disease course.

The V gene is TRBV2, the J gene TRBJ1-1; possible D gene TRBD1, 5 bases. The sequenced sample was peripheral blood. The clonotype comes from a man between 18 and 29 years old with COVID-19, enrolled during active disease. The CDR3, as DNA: TGTGCCAGTCTGGGGGGAGGGGCCTTCTGGGCTTTCTTT. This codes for CASLGGGAFWAFF.